These T cell receptor beta chains were read from a single sample in a study of T cells after yellow fever vaccination. MiXCR, run by TCRdb on the 5' RACE reads, gives a single entry per CDR3 protein. The table shows approximately 580,000 distinct CDR3 sequences, with about 17% occurring only once. The sample consisted of PBMCs, taken around 5 days after the first yellow fever vaccination. The receptors originated from a man aged 18 to 35 who received the YFV17D yellow fever vaccine. Both conserved end residues are part of each CDR3. D genes are given only for firm matches. Not all rows give a size; the values are once, few, many and, for expanded clones, a class.

abundance,d_gene,v_gene,j_gene,CDR3aa,CDR3nt
many,-,TRBV19,TRBJ2-2,CASSRGLSGTGELFF,TGTGCCAGTAGTAGAGGCCTTTCGGGGACCGGGGAGCTGTTTTTT
-,-,TRBV5-6,TRBJ2-2,CASSFGEGWNTGELFF,TGTGCCAGCAGCTTCGGAGAGGGATGGAACACCGGGGAGCTGTTTTTT
few,-,TRBV5-1,TRBJ2-5,CASSATGEDGETQYF,TGCGCCAGCAGCGCAACAGGGGAGGATGGAGAGACCCAGTACTTC
few,-,TRBV6-1,TRBJ1-5,CASRAGKSNQPQHF,TGTGCCAGCAGGGCAGGGAAGAGCAATCAGCCCCAGCATTTT
few,-,TRBV3-1,TRBJ2-5,CASSHGVRETQYF,TGTGCCAGCAGCCACGGGGTACGGGAGACCCAGTACTTC
-,-,TRBV10-3,TRBJ2-7,CAISDPGNTYEQYF,TGTGCCATCAGTGATCCGGGAAACACCTACGAGCAGTACTTC
few,-,TRBV7-9,TRBJ2-3,CASSPGRFSTDTQYF,TGTGCCAGCAGCCCGGGAAGGTTTAGCACAGATACGCAGTATTTT
few,-,TRBV6-5,TRBJ1-5,CASSYSLQEASNQPQHF,TGTGCCAGCAGTTACTCGCTGCAGGAGGCTAGCAATCAGCCCCAGCATTTT
-,-,TRBV28,TRBJ2-3,CASSLIIAGTDTQYF,TGTGCCAGCAGTTTAATTATAGCAGGAACAGATACGCAGTATTTT
-,-,TRBV5-1,TRBJ2-5,CASSLDVETQYF,TGCGCCAGCAGCTTGGATGTGGAGACCCAGTACTTC
few,-,TRBV7-6,TRBJ2-3,CASSSRASGTDTQYF,TGTGCCAGCAGCTCAAGGGCTAGCGGCACAGATACGCAGTATTTT
many,TRBD1,TRBV5-1,TRBJ2-2,CASGQGADTGELFF,TGCGCCAGCGGGCAGGGGGCCGACACCGGGGAGCTGTTTTTT
few,-,TRBV6-1,TRBJ2-2,CASSRRTETYTGELFF,TGTGCCAGCAGTCGGAGGACAGAGACTTACACCGGGGAGCTGTTTTTT
-,-,TRBV30,TRBJ1-6,CAWSGNSPLHF,TGTGCCTGGAGTGGTAATTCACCCCTCCACTTT
-,-,TRBV10-3,TRBJ2-5,CAISELLARETQYF,TGTGCCATCAGTGAGTTACTAGCCCGAGAGACCCAGTACTTC
few,-,TRBV4-2,TRBJ2-7,CASSQSIHEQYF,TGTGCCAGCAGCCAATCTATCCACGAGCAGTACTTC
few,-,TRBV20-1,TRBJ1-6,CSARKGTPRSPLHF,TGCAGTGCTAGAAAGGGGACACCGCGATCACCCCTCCACTTT
few,TRBD1,TRBV4-2,TRBJ2-3,CASSQATGVSTDTQYF,TGTGCCAGCAGCCAAGCAACAGGGGTTAGCACAGATACGCAGTATTTT
few,-,TRBV5-1,TRBJ2-5,CASRRSGNPILYQETQYF,TGCGCCAGCAGGCGTAGCGGCAACCCTATTTTGTACCAAGAGACCCAGTACTTC
-,-,TRBV6-1,TRBJ1-6,CASSLPILNSPLHF,TGTGCCAGCAGCCTCCCCATCCTCAATTCACCCCTCCACTTT
-,-,TRBV4-1,TRBJ2-4,CASSQLGGTVIQYF,TGCGCCAGCAGCCAACTAGGAGGGACAGTCATTCAGTACTTC
few,-,TRBV2,TRBJ1-2,CASSETTNYGYTF,TGTGCCAGCAGTGAAACTACTAACTATGGCTACACCTTC
-,-,TRBV27,TRBJ2-1,CATHPRDNQWDEQFF,TGTGCCACCCACCCCCGCGACAATCAGTGGGATGAGCAGTTCTTC
-,TRBD2,TRBV5-1,TRBJ2-5,CASSLAPSGGTRSETQYF,TGCGCCAGCAGCTTGGCCCCTAGCGGGGGGACCCGGTCGGAGACCCAGTACTTC
few,TRBD1,TRBV5-5,TRBJ1-5,CASSRGTVDQPQHF,TGTGCCAGCAGCCGAGGGACAGTGGATCAGCCCCAGCATTTT
few,-,TRBV4-3,TRBJ1-2,CASSRGFNYGYTF,TGCGCCAGCAGCCGTGGGTTTAACTATGGCTACACCTTC
-,-,TRBV19,TRBJ1-5,CASTRRGHHQPQHF,TGTGCCAGTACAAGGCGGGGGCATCATCAGCCCCAGCATTTT
few,TRBD2,TRBV19,TRBJ2-1,CASRAGGVNEQFF,TGTGCCAGCCGAGCGGGGGGCGTCAATGAGCAGTTCTTC
-,-,TRBV7-3,TRBJ2-3,CASSPDWGDTQYF,TGTGCCAGCAGCCCCGATTGGGGAGATACGCAGTATTTT
-,-,TRBV27,TRBJ2-1,CASSFGHQSYNEQFF,TGTGCCAGCAGTTTCGGGCACCAGAGCTACAATGAGCAGTTCTTC